These 27 T cell receptor beta chains were sequenced from one sample in a study of blood T cells in healthy people across ages. Alongside a J-beta primer mix, a sample-barcoded 5' primer served in a second PCR lasting about 6 to 11 cycles. One entry per CDR3 protein, called by TCRdb with MiXCR from the 5' RACE reads. This table has about 800,000 distinct CDR3 sequences, around 25% appearing once. The same specimen was also included in a second study, on T cells of mothers and their children.

Sequencing used blood. The receptor set was obtained from a boy aged 5-17 years in good health.

In this sample, this clonotype turned up a few times. The chain uses TRBV28 and TRBJ1-2, with 7 bases matching TRBD1. The length of the CDR3 is 17 residues. The germline V gene encodes CDR1 MDHEN and CDR2 SYDVKM. V shed 3 bases, J shed 4 bases, and the junction held 14 bases outside the gene matches. The CDR3 nucleotides read TGTGCCAGCAGTTTTAAAACAGGGGAGTACGGTTTCTATGGCTACACCTTC. Its protein product is CASSFKTGEYGFYGYTF.

This clonotype was recorded a few times. The V gene is TRBV27, the J gene TRBJ1-1; 9 bases line up with TRBD1. Germline-derived CDR1 and CDR2 are MNHEY and SMNVEV (reference sequence). V dropped 8 bases and J dropped 11; count of bases not matched to a gene: 9. The CDR3 extends over 12 amino acids. The CDR3 nucleotides are TGTGCCAGCGGGGGACAGGGCGTTTTTGCTTTCTTT. This gives the protein CASGGQGVFAFF.

This clonotype was found a few times. The chain carries TRBV6-1 and TRBJ2-4; tentatively, D is TRBD1 (6 bases). The V gene lost 3 bases and the J gene lost 1 base, with 16 bases spanning the gap. The CDR3 contains 17 residues. Germline V gene sequence: CDR1 MNHNS, CDR2 SASEGT. CDR3 sequence: CASSERQATLAKNIQYF. Written as DNA, the CDR3 is TGTGCCAGCAGTGAGAGACAGGCGACACTGGCCAAAAACATTCAGTACTTC.

This chain links TRBV20-1 with TRBJ1-5, with no clear D. CDR3 length: 15 amino acids. Deletions cut 5 bases from V and 0 bases from J, with 14 bases between. Germline V gene data show CDR1 as DFQATT and CDR2 as SNEGSKA (reference sequence). The CDR3 region is CSALRRQDSNQPQHF. CDR3 DNA: TGCAGTGCTCTTCGCCGGCAAGATAGCAATCAGCCCCAGCATTTT.

The V call is TRBV7-9, the J call TRBJ2-2; D perhaps matches TRBD1 (6 bases). This CDR3 has 15 amino acids. The germline V and J ends were trimmed by 5 bases and 10 bases, with 20 bases remaining between them. Germline values: CDR1 SEHNR, CDR2 FQNEAQ (reference sequence). CDR3 sequence (DNA): TGTGCCAGCAGCCTAACCGCAGGGGACGTCCTGGAGCTGTTTTTT. Its translation: CASSLTAGDVLELFF.

The V and J genes are TRBV29-1 and TRBJ2-3; 15 bases fit TRBD2. The CDR3 is 15 amino acids. Unmatched junction bases numbered 5, after V lost 6 bases and J lost 4 bases. Germline assignment: CDR1 SQVTM and CDR2 ANQGSEA. CDR3 protein: CSVGLAGGRSDTQYF. The CDR3 DNA reads TGCAGCGTCGGACTAGCGGGAGGGAGGTCAGATACGCAGTATTTT.

This clonotype has a handful of counts. The J gene is TRBJ2-5, the V gene TRBV6-4, with D maybe TRBD2 (5 bases). Trimming pared 6 bases from V and 0 bases from J, leaving 29 bases between. The V gene's germline CDR1 is MRHNA and CDR2 SNTAGT. The CDR3 loop spans 20 amino acids. The CDR3 reads CASSPTKYNHRGHNQETQYF. DNA of the CDR3: TGTGCCAGCAGCCCAACGAAATATAACCACAGAGGGCACAACCAAGAGACCCAGTACTTC.

Turning to this clonotype: Because the CDR3 is missing its conserved closing phenylalanine or tryptophan, this is likely a read error. The CDR3 DNA sequence: TGTGCCAGCAGGCTGAGGACAGTGAGCACAGATGCGCAGTATTCT. Translated: CASRLRTVSTDAQYS. The chain recombines TRBV12-3 or TRBV12-4 with TRBJ2-3; perhaps TRBD1 as D (6 bases). The CDR3 is made up of 15 amino acids.

The J gene is TRBJ1-4, the V gene TRBV4-1; 7 bases agree with TRBD1. This CDR3 region has 16 residues. The V gene's germline CDR1 is MGHRA and CDR2 YSYEKL. V lost 2 bases, J lost 4 bases, and 7 bases stayed unmatched. The CDR3 DNA is TGCGCCAGCAGCCAACCGGGACAGAAAATTAATGAAAAACTGTTTTTT. Amino acid sequence: CASSQPGQKINEKLFF.

There are a few counts of this clonotype. V and J are TRBV29-1 and TRBJ2-1; tentatively, D is TRBD2 (6 bases). V was trimmed by 8 bases and J by 8 bases, leaving 16 bases between them. CDR3 length equals 12 residues. The germline gives CDR1 SQVTM, CDR2 ANQGSEA. The CDR3 nucleotides read TGCAGCATCGGGGGTGGACTGGATGAGCAGTTCTTC. Encoded protein: CSIGGGLDEQFF.

The J gene is TRBJ2-3, the V gene TRBV2, with TRBD2 matching over 8 bases. Germline loops: CDR1 SNHLY, CDR2 FYNNEI. The CDR3 has 15 residues. The V gene end was trimmed by 6 bases and the J gene end by 0 bases; junction bases not matched to a gene: 5. The DNA for the CDR3 is TGTGCCAGCAGCACTAGCGGACCTAGCACAGATACGCAGTATTTT. This translates into CASSTSGPSTDTQYF. The full variable domain, in which reference TRBV2 and TRBJ2-3 provide the parts outside the CDR3, is EPEVTQTPSHQVTQMGQEVILRCVPISNHLYFYWYRQILGQKVEFLVSFYNNEISEKSEIFDDQFSVERPDGSNFTLKIRSTKLEDSAMYFCASSTSGPSTDTQYFGPGTRLTVL.

This clonotype appeared a few times. This chain joins TRBV20-1 and TRBJ2-5; the D is unclear. The DNA end is a closer match to TRBJ2-1, so the J assignment may be wrong. The CDR3 runs to 17 residues. Germline V gene lookup returns CDR1 DFQATT and CDR2 SNEGSKA (reference sequence). DNA of the CDR3: TGCAGTGCTAGAGATGGCCAACGGGCAGCCATGTTCAATGAGCAGTTCTTC. Translating gives CSARDGQRAAMFNEQFF.

The chain employs TRBV7-2 and TRBJ2-1; 9 bases align to TRBD1. V lost 7 bases to trimming and J lost 3 bases; unmatched junction nucleotides: 7. Germline CDR1 is SGHTA and CDR2 is FQGNSA. This CDR3 spans 15 amino acids. DNA for the CDR3: TGTGCCAGCATCGCCGGGACAGGGTACTACAATGAGCAGTTCTTC. Its protein product is CASIAGTGYYNEQFF. The full variable domain, rest sourced from reference TRBV7-2 and TRBJ2-1, is GAGVSQSPSNKVTEKGKDVELRCDPISGHTALYWYRQSLGQGLEFLIYFQGNSAPDKSGLPSDRFSAERTGGSVSTLTIQRTQQEDSAVYLCASIAGTGYYNEQFFGPGTRLTVL.

The sample holds a few counts of this clonotype. The V call is TRBV4-3, the J call TRBJ1-5; D gene ambiguous. The V gene lost 0 bases and the J gene lost 0 bases, with 6 bases spanning the gap. Per germline, CDR1 LGHNA and CDR2 YSLEER. This CDR3 is 15 amino acids long. This CDR3 is CASSQDRFSNQPQHF. For the CDR3, the DNA is TGCGCCAGCAGCCAAGACAGGTTTAGCAATCAGCCCCAGCATTTT.

The V gene is TRBV5-8, the J gene TRBJ1-2; possibly TRBD1 for D (5 bases). Germline V gene lookup returns CDR1 SGHTS and CDR2 YDEGEE. Deletions cut 4 bases from V and 2 bases from J, with 18 bases between. The CDR3 is made up of 16 amino acids. The CDR3 is CASSLGHRNLNYGYTF. The CDR3 DNA reads TGTGCCAGCAGCCTAGGCCACAGGAATCTAAACTATGGCTACACCTTC.

This rearrangement joins TRBV5-3 to TRBJ2-2; D might be TRBD1 (5 bases). TRBV5-3 is an open reading frame, and its role is uncertain. The V end lost 4 bases, the J end lost 0 bases, and 19 bases lay between the germline ends. The CDR3 is made up of 18 amino acids. The CDR3, as DNA: TGTGCCAGAAGCCGATCCCAGGGTGGGCCCGCGAACACCGGGGAGCTGTTTTTT. Its translation is CARSRSQGGPANTGELFF.

This chain joins TRBV29-1 and TRBJ2-7, with unresolved D. The germline V gene encodes CDR1 SQVTM and CDR2 ANQGSEA. This CDR3 spans 15 amino acids. Trimming removed 3 bases from V and 0 bases from J, with 15 bases in between. The CDR3 nucleotides read TGCAGCGTTGAGCAGGCAGGAAGGAGCTCCTACGAGCAGTACTTC. Amino acid sequence: CSVEQAGRSSYEQYF.

On this clonotype itself: The limits of the CDR3 on the DNA are not certain, so only TCRdb's listed CDR3 is given. This chain links TRBV29-1 with TRBJ1-1. The CDR3 region is 11 residues in length, termini included. Germline CDR1 is SQVTM and CDR2 is ANQGSEA. CDR3 protein: CSVGWGTEALF.

The rearrangement links TRBV10-3 to TRBJ1-4; D is possibly TRBD1 (5 bases). Germline V CDR1 and CDR2: ENHRY, SYGVKD. The V and J ends lost 6 bases and 4 bases respectively, with 9 bases between them. This CDR3 comprises 13 residues. The CDR3 sequence is CAIRSDSNEKLFF. The CDR3 nucleotides are TGTGCCATCAGGAGCGACAGTAATGAAAAACTGTTTTTT.

This clonotype has just a few counts. V is TRBV6-5 and J is TRBJ1-5; a weak D match, TRBD1 (6 bases). From germline, CDR1 is MNHEY and CDR2 SVGAGI. This CDR3 has 15 amino acids. V lost 3 bases, J lost 4 bases, and 13 bases lay in between. The CDR3 DNA sequence: TGTGCCAGCAGTTATTCAGGGGAACAGAATCAGCCCCAGCATTTT. Translation gives CASSYSGEQNQPQHF.

This chain joins TRBV5-1 and TRBJ1-1; TRBD1 might be the D (5 bases). V was pared by 5 bases and J by 0 bases, with 17 bases between. The CDR3 covers 16 residues. Germline V lookup: CDR1 SGHRS, CDR2 YFSETQ. The CDR3 region has the DNA TGCGCCAGCAGTTCGGGACGGTCGATCATGAACACTGAAGCTTTCTTT. Protein: CASSSGRSIMNTEAFF.

V usage is TRBV28 and J usage is TRBJ1-5; the match to TRBD1 covers 7 bases. The junction had 16 bases not matched to a gene; V was cut back by 7 bases and J by 7 bases. This CDR3 contains 16 residues. The germline gives CDR1 MDHEN, CDR2 SYDVKM. The CDR3 loop is CASTSSEGARKQPQHF. The CDR3 region has the DNA TGTGCCAGCACCTCCTCGGAGGGGGCGCGAAAGCAGCCCCAGCATTTT.

The J gene is TRBJ2-5, the V gene TRBV29-1; D perhaps matches TRBD2 (6 bases). The ends were cut back, 5 bases at V and 4 bases at J, with 11 bases in the middle. Germline lookup yields CDR1 SQVTM and CDR2 ANQGSEA. This CDR3 is 12 amino acids long. The CDR3 bases are TGCAGCGTTTCGCGGGACCCAGAGACCCAGTACTTC. Its protein product is CSVSRDPETQYF. Full variable domain (outside the CDR3, taken from reference TRBV29-1 and TRBJ2-5): SAVISQKPSRDICQRGTSLTIQCQVDSQVTMMFWYRQQPGQSLTLIATANQGSEATYESGFVIDKFPISRPNLTFSTLTVSNMSPEDSSIYLCSVSRDPETQYFGPGTRLLVL.

V gene TRBV27 combines with J gene TRBJ2-2, with a tentative D call TRBD1 (6 bases). Trimming stripped 5 bases from V and 4 bases from J, with 17 bases between. CDR3 size: 16 residues. Germline values: CDR1 MNHEY, CDR2 SMNVEV (reference sequence). The CDR3 bases are TGTGCCAGCAGTCCCCCGACAGGTCTAGGCACCGGGGAGCTGTTTTTT. Translating it yields CASSPPTGLGTGELFF.

The chain uses TRBV7-2 and TRBJ1-5, with TRBD1 matching over 7 bases. The germline CDR1 and CDR2 sequences are SGHTA and FQGNSA. J was trimmed by 7 bases and V by 5 bases; bases with no gene match: 8. CDR3 size: 14 residues. CDR3 sequence reads: CASSLQGGLQPQHF. The CDR3 DNA reads TGTGCCAGCAGCCTCCAAGGGGGCTTGCAGCCCCAGCATTTT.

Comments on this clonotype: One end of the junction fails to match germline, which may point to a read error. The rearrangement joins TRBV9 to TRBJ2-5, with D unresolved. CDR1 and CDR2 from the germline V gene are SGDLS and YYNGEE. This CDR3 contains 14 residues. CDR3: CASNVGYFQETQYF. In DNA, the CDR3 is TGTGCCAGCAACGTAGGGTATTTCCAAGAGACCCAGTACTTC. The full variable domain, its missing parts supplied by reference TRBV9 and TRBJ2-5, is DSGVTQTPKHLITATGQRVTLRCSPRSGDLSVYWYQQSLDQGLQFLIQYYNGEERAKGNILERFSAQQFPDLHSELNLSSLELGDSALYFCASNVGYFQETQYFGPGTRLLVL.

The rearrangement uses TRBV11-1 and TRBJ2-5; 10 nucleotides agree with TRBD1. V gave up 6 bases and J gave up 5 bases; unmatched junction bases: 6. Looked up from germline, CDR1 is SGHAT and CDR2 is FQDESV (reference sequence). The CDR3 consists of 14 residues. This CDR3 reads CASRGTGAEETQYF. CDR3 DNA: TGTGCCAGCAGAGGGACAGGGGCAGAGGAGACCCAGTACTTC. Complete variable domain (other parts from reference TRBV11-1 and TRBJ2-5): EAEVAQSPRYKITEKSQAVAFWCDPISGHATLYWYRQILGQGPELLVQFQDESVVDDSQLPKDRFSAERLKGVDSTLKIQPAELGDSAMYLCASRGTGAEETQYFGPGTRLLVL.